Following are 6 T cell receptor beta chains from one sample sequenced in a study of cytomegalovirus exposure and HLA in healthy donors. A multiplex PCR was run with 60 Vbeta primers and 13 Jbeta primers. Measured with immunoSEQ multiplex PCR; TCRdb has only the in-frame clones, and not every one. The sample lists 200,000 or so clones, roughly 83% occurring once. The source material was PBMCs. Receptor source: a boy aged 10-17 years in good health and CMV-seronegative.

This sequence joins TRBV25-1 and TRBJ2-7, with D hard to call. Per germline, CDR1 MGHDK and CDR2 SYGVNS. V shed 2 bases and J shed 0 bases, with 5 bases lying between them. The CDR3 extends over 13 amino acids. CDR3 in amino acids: CASSEGRSYEQYF. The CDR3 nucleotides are TGTGCCAGCAGTGAAGGGCGCTCCTACGAGCAGTACTTC.

CDR3 DNA sequence: TGTGCCAGCAGCGGTCTCTGGGGGGGATGGGAGACCCAGTACTTC. Protein: CASSGLWGGWETQYF. The chain recombines TRBV7-2 with TRBJ2-5, with 7 bases aligning to TRBD2. The CDR3 consists of 15 residues. The junction had 11 bases not matched to a gene; V was cut back by 5 bases and J by 5 bases. Germline values: CDR1 SGHTA, CDR2 FQGNSA.

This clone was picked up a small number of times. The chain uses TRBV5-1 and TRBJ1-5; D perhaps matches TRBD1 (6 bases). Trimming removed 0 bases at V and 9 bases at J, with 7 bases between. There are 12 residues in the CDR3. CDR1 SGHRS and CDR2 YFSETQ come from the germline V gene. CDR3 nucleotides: TGCGCCAGCAGCTTGGGCAGGGGGCCCCAGCATTTT. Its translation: CASSLGRGPQHF. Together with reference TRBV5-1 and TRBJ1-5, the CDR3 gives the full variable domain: KAGVTQTPRYLIKTRGQQVTLSCSPISGHRSVSWYQQTPGQGLQFLFEYFSETQRNKGNFPGRFSGRQFSNSRSEMNVSTLELGDSALYLCASSLGRGPQHFGDGTRLSIL.

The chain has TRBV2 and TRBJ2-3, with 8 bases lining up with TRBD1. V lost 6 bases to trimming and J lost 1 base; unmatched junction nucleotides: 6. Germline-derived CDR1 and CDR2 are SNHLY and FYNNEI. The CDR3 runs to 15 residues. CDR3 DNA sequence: TGTGCCAGCAGGGGGACAGGACTTCGCACAGATACGCAGTATTTT. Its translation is CASRGTGLRTDTQYF.

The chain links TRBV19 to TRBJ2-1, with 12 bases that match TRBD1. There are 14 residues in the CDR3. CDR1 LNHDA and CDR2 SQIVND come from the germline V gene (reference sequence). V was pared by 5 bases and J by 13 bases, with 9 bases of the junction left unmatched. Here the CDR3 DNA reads TGTGCCAGTAGTGCCGGGACAGGGGGCGCGTTCCAGTTCTTC. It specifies CASSAGTGGAFQFF.

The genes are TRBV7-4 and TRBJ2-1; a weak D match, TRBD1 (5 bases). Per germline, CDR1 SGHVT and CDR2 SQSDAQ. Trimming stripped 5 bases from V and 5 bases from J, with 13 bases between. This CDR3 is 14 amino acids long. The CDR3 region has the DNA TGTGCCAGCAGCCCTGACAGATTCGACAATGAGCAGTTCTTC. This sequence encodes CASSPDRFDNEQFF. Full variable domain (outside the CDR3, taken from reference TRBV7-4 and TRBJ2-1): GAGVSQSPRYKVAKRGRDVALRCDSISGHVTLYWYRQTLGQGSEVLTYSQSDAQRDKSGRPSGRFSAERPERSVSTLKIQRTEQGDSAVYLCASSPDRFDNEQFFGPGTRLTVL.